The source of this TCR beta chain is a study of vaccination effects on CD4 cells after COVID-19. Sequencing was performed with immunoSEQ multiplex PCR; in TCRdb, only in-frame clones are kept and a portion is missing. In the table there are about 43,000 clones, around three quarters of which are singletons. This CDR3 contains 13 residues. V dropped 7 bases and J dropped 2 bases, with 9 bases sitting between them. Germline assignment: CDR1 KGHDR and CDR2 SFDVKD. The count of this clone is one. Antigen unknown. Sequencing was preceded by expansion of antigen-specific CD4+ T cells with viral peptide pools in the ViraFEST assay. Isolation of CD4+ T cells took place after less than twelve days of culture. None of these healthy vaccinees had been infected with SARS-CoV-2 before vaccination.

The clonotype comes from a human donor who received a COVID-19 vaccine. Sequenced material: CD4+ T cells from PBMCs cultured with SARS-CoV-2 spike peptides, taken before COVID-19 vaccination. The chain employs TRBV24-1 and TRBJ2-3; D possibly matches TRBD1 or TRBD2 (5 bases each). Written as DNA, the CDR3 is TGTGCCACCAGCGAGGGACCCACAGATACGCAGTATTTT. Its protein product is CATSEGPTDTQYF.